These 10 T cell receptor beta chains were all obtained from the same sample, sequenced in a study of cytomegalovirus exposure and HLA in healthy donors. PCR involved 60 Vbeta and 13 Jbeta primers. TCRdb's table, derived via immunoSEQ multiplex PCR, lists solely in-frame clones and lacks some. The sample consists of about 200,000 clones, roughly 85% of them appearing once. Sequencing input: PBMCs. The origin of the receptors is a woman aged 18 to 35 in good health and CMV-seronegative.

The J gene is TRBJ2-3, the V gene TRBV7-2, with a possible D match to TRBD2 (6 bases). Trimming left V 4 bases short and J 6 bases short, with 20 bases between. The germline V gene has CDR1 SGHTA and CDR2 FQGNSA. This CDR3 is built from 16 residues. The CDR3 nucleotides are TGTGCCAGCAGCTCCTCTAGCGTCATCGACACGGATACGCAGTATTTT. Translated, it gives CASSSSSVIDTDTQYF.

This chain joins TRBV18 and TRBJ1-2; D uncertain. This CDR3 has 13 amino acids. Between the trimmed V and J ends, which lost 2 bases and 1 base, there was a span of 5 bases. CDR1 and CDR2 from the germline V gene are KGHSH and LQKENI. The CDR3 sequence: CASSPTHNYGYTF. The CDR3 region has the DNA TGTGCCAGCTCACCAACACATAACTATGGCTACACCTTC.

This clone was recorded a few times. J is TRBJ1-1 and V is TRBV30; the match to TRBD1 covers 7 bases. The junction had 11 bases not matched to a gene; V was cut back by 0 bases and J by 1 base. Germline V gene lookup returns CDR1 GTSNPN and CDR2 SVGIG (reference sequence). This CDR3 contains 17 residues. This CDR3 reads CAWSVNRGRSPNTEAFF. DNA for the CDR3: TGTGCCTGGAGTGTTAACAGGGGCCGGTCGCCGAACACTGAAGCTTTCTTT.

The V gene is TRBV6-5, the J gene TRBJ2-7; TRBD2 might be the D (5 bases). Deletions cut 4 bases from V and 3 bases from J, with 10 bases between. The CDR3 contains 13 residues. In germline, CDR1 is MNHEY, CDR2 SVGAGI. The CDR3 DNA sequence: TGTGCCAGCAGTTTGGGAGCAGGCTACGAGCAGTACTTC. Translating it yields CASSLGAGYEQYF.

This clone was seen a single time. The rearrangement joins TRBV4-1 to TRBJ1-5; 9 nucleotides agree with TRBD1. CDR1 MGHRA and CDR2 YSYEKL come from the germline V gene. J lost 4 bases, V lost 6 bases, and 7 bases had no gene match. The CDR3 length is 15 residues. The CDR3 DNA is TGCGCCAGCAGACTAAGGACAGGGGAGAATCAGCCCCAGCATTTT. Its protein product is CASRLRTGENQPQHF.

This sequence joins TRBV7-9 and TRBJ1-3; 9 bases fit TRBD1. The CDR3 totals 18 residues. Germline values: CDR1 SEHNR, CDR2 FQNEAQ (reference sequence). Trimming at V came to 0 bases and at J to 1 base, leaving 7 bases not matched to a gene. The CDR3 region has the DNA TGTGCCAGCAGCTTAGCTTCCGGGACAGGGATGTCTGGAAACACCATATATTTT. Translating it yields CASSLASGTGMSGNTIYF.

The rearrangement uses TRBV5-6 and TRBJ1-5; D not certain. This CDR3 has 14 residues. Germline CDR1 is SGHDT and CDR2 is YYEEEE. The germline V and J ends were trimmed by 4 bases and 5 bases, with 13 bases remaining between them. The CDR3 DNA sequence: TGTGCCAGCAGCCGACCCGGGTCGGATCAGCCCCAGCATTTT. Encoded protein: CASSRPGSDQPQHF.

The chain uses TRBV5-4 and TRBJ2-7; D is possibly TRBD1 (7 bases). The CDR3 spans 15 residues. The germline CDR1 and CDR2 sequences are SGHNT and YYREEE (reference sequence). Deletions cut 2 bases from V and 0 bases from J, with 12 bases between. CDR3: CASSFRRGLSYEQYV. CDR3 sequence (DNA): TGTGCCAGCAGCTTTAGGAGGGGGCTCTCCTACGAGCAGTACGTC.

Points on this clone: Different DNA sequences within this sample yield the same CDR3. The CDR3 reads CASSVDRGEQYF. CDR3 DNA: TGTGCCAGCAGCGTAGACAGGGGTGAGCAGTACTTC. The chain uses TRBV9 and TRBJ2-7, with 7 bases that match TRBD1. The length of the CDR3 is 12 residues. CDR1 and CDR2 from the germline V gene are SGDLS and YYNGEE. J gave up 7 bases and V 0 bases, and 1 base lay outside the gene matches.

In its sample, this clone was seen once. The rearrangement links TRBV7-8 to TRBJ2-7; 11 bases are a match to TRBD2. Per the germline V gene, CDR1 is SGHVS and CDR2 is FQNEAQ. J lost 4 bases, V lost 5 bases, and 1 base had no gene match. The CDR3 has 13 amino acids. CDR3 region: CASSRLAGYEQYV. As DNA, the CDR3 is TGTGCCAGCAGCCGACTAGCGGGGTACGAGCAGTACGTC.